Described below is a single TCR beta chain sequence and its context. These data come from a study of cytomegalovirus exposure and HLA in healthy donors. The PCR contained 60 Vbeta and 13 Jbeta primers. The method was immunoSEQ multiplex PCR; TCRdb's version includes in-frame clones alone and lacks a portion of them. In the table there are nearly 200,000 clones, more than 60% of which are singletons. The germline V gene has CDR1 MNHNY and CDR2 SVGAGI (reference sequence). The CDR3 is made up of 15 amino acids. With V trimmed by 0 bases and J by 4 bases, 6 bases remained unmatched. The source material was PBMCs. The chain couples TRBV6-6 to TRBJ2-7; 7 positions match TRBD1. The origin of this receptor is a woman younger than 45 in good health and CMV-seropositive. CDR3 sequence reads: CASSYSRQGTYEQYF. CDR3 coding DNA: TGTGCCAGCAGTTACTCGAGACAGGGTACTTACGAGCAGTACTTC.